This T cell receptor (beta chain) derives from a study of blood T cell repertoires in COVID-19. Here immunoSEQ multiplex PCR was the method, and the copy in TCRdb shows in-frame clones only, minus some. The sample includes some 170,000 clones, approximately 83% of them seen just once. J was trimmed by 0 bases and V by 4 bases; bases with no gene match: 4. The length of the CDR3 is 15 residues. Looked up from germline, CDR1 is SGHNT and CDR2 is YYREEE (reference sequence). The sequenced sample consisted of peripheral blood. This chain joins TRBV5-4 and TRBJ2-4; 7 bases match TRBD1. This receptor was taken from a woman between 40 and 50 years old with COVID-19, enrolled during active disease. CDR3 loop: CASSQGTVAKNIQYF. For the CDR3, the DNA is TGTGCCAGCAGCCAGGGGACAGTAGCCAAAAACATTCAGTACTTC.